This T cell receptor beta chain is drawn from a study of persistence of HIV-infected CD4 T cells (dated by TCRdb to between 2020 and 2021). As for the study more broadly: The median time the participants had spent on suppressive ART was approximately eight years. Peripheral blood samples of up to roughly 180 mL were taken at multiple time points, with the exception of a couple of participants who underwent leukapheresis at a single time point. Anti-CD3/anti-CD28 stimulation activated a higher proportion of cells, with a lower memory fraction, than antigen stimulation. The study isolated CMV- and HIV-1 Gag-responding CD4+ T cells from ART-treated individuals to examine antigen-driven clonal expansion of HIV-1-infected cells. The clonality of all cells in each sorted population was measured by TCRbeta sequencing, and the clonality of infected cells was measured by proviral sequencing. The TCR cluster analysis across participants included under ten participants for CMV and 6 or 7 participants for Gag. Points the paper makes about the study in general: TCRbeta richness in CMV- and Gag-responding cells was significantly lower than in anti-CD3/anti-CD28-responding cells; CMV-responding cells had higher oligoclonality than CD3/CD28-stimulated and Gag-responding cells. Because the TCR analyses were done in bulk, restricting them to just the rare CMV-responding cells that actually carried HIV-1 proviruses was not possible. Only a small number of individuals took part in the study, and the range of antigens tested was limited. Within the same sorted populations, TCR oligoclonality correlated with proviral oligoclonality. Antigen-responding cells were enriched for expanded CDR3beta sequences that were degenerate, which suggests that CD4+ responses to CMV and Gag underwent convergent selection.

This clone was seen a single time. No antigen is known for it. No base quality information exists; no much larger clone differs at one position. This specimen's treatment or condition label, per the study, means: suppressive antiretroviral therapy. As a nonspecific positive control representing the CD4+ T cell repertoire, the cells were stimulated with anti-CD3/anti-CD28 magnetic beads. Responding CD4+ T cells were sorted on the basis of upregulation of both CD40 ligand and CD69. HIV-1-infected adults in whom suppressive ART had been started during chronic infection were enrolled as participants. Participants had undetectable plasma HIV-1 RNA below 50 copies/mL for at least 4 years. To be included, participants needed a CD4+ T cell count above 400 cells/uL and a positive CMV serology. Before stimulation, PBMCs were isolated using density centrifugation and depleted of CD8+ T cells. For approximately 20 hours, the CD8-depleted PBMCs were stimulated with anti-CD28/CD49d costimulation, a CD40-blocking antibody, and enfuvirtide to prevent new infections. Cell sorting was done on a Beckman Coulter MoFlo Legacy or XDP sorter, and dead cells were excluded with propidium iodide. Genomic DNA was extracted with the QIAamp DNA Mini Kit for samples above one million cells, otherwise with the Quick-DNA Microprep Kit.

The germline V gene (reference sequence) yields LGHDT for CDR1 and YNNKEL for CDR2. Compared with germline, V lacks 5 bases and J lacks 2 bases; bases without a gene match: 5. The CDR3 spans 14 residues, from the cysteine through the phenylalanine. Of the read, only the CDR3 DNA is kept; its 42 bases are in frame from base 1. The immunoSEQ hsTCRB assay version 4, run in survey mode, was used to sequence TCRbeta repertoires from genomic DNA. Genomic DNA was diluted to 8.5 to 10 ng/uL, and up to 1 ug per sample was used for TCRbeta sequencing. The study's processing was this. Analysis of the TCRbeta data was done in ImmunoSeq Analyzer 3.0, and diversity was computed on productive nucleotide rearrangements. Using the Immunarch R package, the improved Chao index served to estimate lower-bound TCR diversity and the Gini coefficient served to estimate clonality. When different nucleotide rearrangements encoded the same CDR3beta amino acid sequence, each rearrangement was treated as a distinct clonotype. Differential abundance analysis found TCRbeta sequences that were significantly enriched in antigen-responding cells compared with anti-CD3/anti-CD28-activated cells. Using predicted peptide-MHC specificity as the basis, GLIPH2 grouped TCRs into clusters, both for each participant individually and for the merged data sets that combined participants. The table was pulled from immuneACCESS by TCRdb, which kept in-frame rearrangements only. Such tables lose some clones; where checked, under half of the loss comes from unresolved V genes, and the rest has no known cause. V, J and clone size are those of that table, while D and trimming were read from the DNA. This sample lists 45,000 or so clones; about nine tenths were detected once. The ten largest clones add up to about 3.1% of the sample.

This sequence uses TRBV3-1 (or the pseudogene TRBV3-2) and TRBJ1-1; TRBD1 aligns with 7 central bases. The sequenced sample was CD4+ T cells sorted from PBMCs after approximately 20-hour stimulation, obtained from a patient who received antiretroviral therapy. In the paper's terms, the cell subset or site label means: CD40L+CD69+ CD4 T cells responding to anti-CD3/anti-CD28 beads, representing the overall repertoire. The sequence derives from an adult woman with HIV who was CMV-seropositive. The encoded CDR3 is CASSATGANTEAFF. Read as DNA, the sequence is TGTGCCAGCAGCGCTACAGGGGCTAACACTGAAGCTTTCTTT.